This TCR beta chain appears in the sequencing data of a study of cytomegalovirus exposure and HLA in healthy donors. Study results and caveats: It was reported that the classifier diagnosed cytomegalovirus status with high specificity and sensitivity in both the original and validation cohorts.

This CDR3 region has 12 residues. Germline-derived CDR1 and CDR2 are ENHRY and SYGVKD. V lost 6 bases, J lost 1 base, and 6 bases lay in between. Method: immunoSEQ multiplex PCR; TCRdb's copy keeps in-frame clones and lacks some. This table has under 150,000 clones, 85% to 90% appearing once. Worth noting for this clone: As yet, its antigen is unknown.

The sequencing sample was made of PBMCs. The V and J genes are TRBV10-3 and TRBJ1-1; unclear D gene. The origin of this receptor is a man aged 18-30 years in good health and CMV-seropositive. The CDR3: CAISTANTEAFF. Here the CDR3 DNA reads TGTGCCATCAGCACAGCGAACACTGAAGCTTTCTTT.